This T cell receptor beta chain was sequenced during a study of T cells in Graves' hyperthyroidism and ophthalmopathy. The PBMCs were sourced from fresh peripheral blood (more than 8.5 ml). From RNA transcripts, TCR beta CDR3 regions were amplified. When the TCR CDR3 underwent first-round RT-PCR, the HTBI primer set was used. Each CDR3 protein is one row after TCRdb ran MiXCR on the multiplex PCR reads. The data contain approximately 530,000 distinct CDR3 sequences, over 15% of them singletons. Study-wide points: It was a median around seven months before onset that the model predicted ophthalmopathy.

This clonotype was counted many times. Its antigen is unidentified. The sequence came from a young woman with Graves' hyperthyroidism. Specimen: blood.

The CDR3 loop is CSASGSEGSASYEQYF. Here the CDR3 DNA reads TGCAGTGCTAGCGGGTCGGAGGGCTCTGCCTCCTACGAGCAGTACTTC. The chain recombines TRBV20-1 with TRBJ2-7; tentative D call: TRBD2 (6 bases). The CDR3 has 16 amino acids. Germline V CDR1 and CDR2: DFQATT, SNEGSKA (reference sequence). The V end was cut by 3 bases, the J end by 0 bases, with 18 bases between.